These 10 T cell receptor beta chains came from one sample sequenced in a study of beta chain features in type 1 diabetes. Study observations and caveats: Patients with Type 1 diabetes showed moderately but significantly shorter TCRB CDR3s in all four CD4+ subsets.

Their recognized antigens are unknown. Every bit of the isolated RNA underwent reverse transcription, so sequencing read expressed TCRB transcripts. TCRdb's copy holds only in-frame clones and misses some; the assay was immunoSEQ multiplex PCR. The sample includes 120,000 or so clones, around 15% of them seen just once. Sample: central memory CD4+ T cells from blood. The receptors were gathered from a man younger than 35 with type 1 diabetes.

This clone was counted between two and nine times. The chain carries TRBV10-2 and TRBJ2-7, with D perhaps TRBD1 (6 bases). The CDR3 totals 12 residues. The V end was cut by 6 bases, the J end by 3 bases, with 9 bases between. Germline values: CDR1 WSHSY, CDR2 SAAADI. CDR3 sequence: CASRIQGYEQYF. CDR3 nucleotide sequence: TGCGCCAGCAGGATACAGGGCTACGAGCAGTACTTC.

This chain links TRBV7-2 with TRBJ2-7, with 7 bases matching TRBD2. Germline V gene lookup returns CDR1 SGHTA and CDR2 FQGNSA. The CDR3 has 13 residues. V was clipped by 4 bases and J by 4 bases; unmatched bases: 4. The CDR3 DNA follows: TGTGCCAGCAGCTCGGCTAGCGGTTACGAGCAGTACTTC. Its translation is CASSSASGYEQYF. The variable domain in full, completed from reference TRBV7-2 and TRBJ2-7, reads GAGVSQSPSNKVTEKGKDVELRCDPISGHTALYWYRQSLGQGLEFLIYFQGNSAPDKSGLPSDRFSAERTGGSVSTLTIQRTQQEDSAVYLCASSSASGYEQYFGPGTRLTVT.

The chain employs TRBV6-1 and TRBJ2-5; D is uncertain. The CDR3 is 11 residues long. Trimming took off 4 bases at V and 7 bases at J, with 7 bases between the two ends. From germline, CDR1 is MNHNS and CDR2 SASEGT. The CDR3 coding sequence is TGTGCCAGCAGTGTCGACTTGACCCAGTACTTC. The encoded protein is CASSVDLTQYF.

The chain recombines TRBV18 with TRBJ2-3; unclear D gene. V shed 4 bases and J shed 3 bases, with 14 bases lying between them. The CDR3 totals 15 residues. Germline CDR1 is KGHSH and CDR2 is LQKENI. CDR3 sequence reads: CASSLYGPMTDTQYF. The CDR3 nucleotides are TGTGCCAGCTCACTATACGGACCCATGACAGATACGCAGTATTTT.

This clone was seen repeatedly, ten times or more. J is TRBJ2-7 and V is TRBV6-5, with 9 bases lining up with TRBD1. J was trimmed by 9 bases and V by 5 bases; bases with no gene match: 5. Germline V lookup: CDR1 MNHEY, CDR2 SVGAGI. The CDR3 loop spans 12 amino acids. The CDR3 loop reads CASSPGQGRQYF. CDR3 DNA: TGTGCCAGCAGTCCAGGACAGGGGAGGCAGTACTTC.

With regard to this clone: A much larger clone sits a single nucleotide away, making a read error possible. The chain recombines TRBV7-9 with TRBJ1-2; D is undetermined. Germline V gene data show CDR1 as SEHNR and CDR2 as FQNEAQ (reference sequence). V lost 1 base and J lost 7, with 4 bases in between. CDR3 length: 11 residues. The CDR3 region has the DNA TGTGCCAGCAGCTTAGAGGGTGGCTACACCTTC. Protein product: CASSLEGGYTF.

The J gene is TRBJ2-3, the V gene TRBV6-1; D call uncertain. The CDR3 consists of 13 residues. The germline gives CDR1 MNHNS, CDR2 SASEGT. Trimming stripped 6 bases from V and 1 base from J, with 8 bases between. The DNA for the CDR3 is TGTGCCAGCAGGACACACCGCACAGATACGCAGTATTTT. It yields the protein CASRTHRTDTQYF.

This clone was picked up a small number of times. This chain joins TRBV5-4 and TRBJ2-1; 7 bases are a match to TRBD1. Germline trimming cut 4 bases from V and 3 bases from J; bases unmatched to any gene: 10. CDR1 SGHNT and CDR2 YYREEE come from the germline V gene (reference sequence). The CDR3 totals 16 residues. As DNA, the CDR3 is TGTGCCAGCAGCCCGTCGGGGACAGATCTCTACAATGAGCAGTTCTTC. It translates to CASSPSGTDLYNEQFF.

This clone was seen a few times. The CDR3 sequence is CASSRGQGEGYEQYF. Written as DNA, the CDR3 is TGTGCCAGCAGCCGTGGACAGGGGGAAGGGTACGAGCAGTACTTC. The V gene is TRBV4-2, the J gene TRBJ2-7; 10 positions agree with TRBD1. Germline trimming cut 4 bases from V and 4 bases from J; bases unmatched to any gene: 7. CDR1 LGHNA and CDR2 YNFKEQ come from the germline V gene. This CDR3 has 15 amino acids.

This clone was seen more than once but under ten times. V gene TRBV21-1 combines with J gene TRBJ1-2; the table's TRBD1 call for D was not verified on the DNA. TRBV21-1 is listed as a pseudogene. The length of the CDR3 is 11 residues. The CDR3, as DNA: TGTGCCAGCAGCGGACAATATGGCTACACCTTC. It encodes CASSGQYGYTF.